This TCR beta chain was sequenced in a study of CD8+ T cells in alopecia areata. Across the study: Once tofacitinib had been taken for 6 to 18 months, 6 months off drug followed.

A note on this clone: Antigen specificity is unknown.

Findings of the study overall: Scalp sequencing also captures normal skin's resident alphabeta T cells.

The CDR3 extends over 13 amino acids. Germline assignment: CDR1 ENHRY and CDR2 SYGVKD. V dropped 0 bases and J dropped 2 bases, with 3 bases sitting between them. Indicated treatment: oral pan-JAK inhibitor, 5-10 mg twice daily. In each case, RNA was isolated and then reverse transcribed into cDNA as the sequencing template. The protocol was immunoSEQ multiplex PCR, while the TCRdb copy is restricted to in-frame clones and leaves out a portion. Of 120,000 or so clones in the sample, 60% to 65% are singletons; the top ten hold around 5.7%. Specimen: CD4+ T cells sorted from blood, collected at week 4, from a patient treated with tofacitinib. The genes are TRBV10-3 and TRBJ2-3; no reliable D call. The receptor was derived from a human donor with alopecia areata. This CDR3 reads CAISESVTDTQYF. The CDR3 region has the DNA TGTGCCATCAGTGAGTCAGTCACAGATACGCAGTATTTT.